These 23 T cell receptor beta chains share one sample of origin, sequenced in a study of T cells in Graves' hyperthyroidism and ophthalmopathy. TCR beta CDR3 regions were amplified from RNA. Researchers ran a first-round RT-PCR on the TCR CDR3 using the HTBI primer set. TCRdb processed the multiplex PCR reads anew with MiXCR; each CDR3 protein has one entry. The sample records a few hundred thousand distinct CDR3 sequences, about 45% being singletons. Sequencing input: peripheral blood or thyroid tissue (not recorded which). These receptors originate from an adult woman with Graves' disease, either hyperthyroidism or ophthalmopathy (not recorded which).

This clonotype has only a few counts. The chain links TRBV27 to TRBJ1-1; D is possibly TRBD1 (5 bases). Germline assignment: CDR1 MNHEY and CDR2 SMNVEV (reference sequence). Trimming cost V 6 bases and J 6 bases, with 17 bases left between them. CDR3 length: 14 residues. CDR3 sequence reads: CASRTGHKSAEAFF. Here the CDR3 DNA reads TGTGCCAGCAGGACTGGACATAAGAGCGCTGAAGCTTTCTTT.

The V call is TRBV6-5, the J call TRBJ2-7; no firm D call. Germline CDR1 is MNHEY and CDR2 is SVGAGI. V lost 2 bases and J 0 bases, leaving 14 bases between the germline ends. This CDR3 is 16 amino acids long. As DNA, the CDR3 is TGTGCCAGCAGTTACGGAGCAGCCCATTCCTCCTACGAGCAGTACTTC. Amino acids: CASSYGAAHSSYEQYF.

The gene calls are TRBV7-9 and TRBJ2-7; no definite D call. V was trimmed by 0 bases and J by 3 bases, leaving 9 bases between them. Germline V gives CDR1 SEHNR, CDR2 FQNEAQ (reference sequence). This CDR3 is built from 14 residues. CDR3 protein: CASSLAQNRYEQYF. CDR3 coding DNA: TGTGCCAGCAGCTTAGCACAGAATCGCTACGAGCAGTACTTC.

The chain joins TRBV6-1 to TRBJ2-1; a weak D match, TRBD1 (5 bases). The germline V gene has CDR1 MNHNS and CDR2 SASEGT. The CDR3 is 13 amino acids. V lost 6 bases to trimming and J lost 6 bases, with 12 bases between them. In nucleotides, the CDR3 is TGTGCCAGCAGCCAAGGACAAATCAATGAGCAGTTCTTC. This codes for CASSQGQINEQFF.

For the CDR3, the DNA is TGCAGCGTCAGGGGGGCGAGTGAAAAACTGTTTTTT. Residues: CSVRGASEKLFF. The chain uses TRBV29-1 and TRBJ1-4; 7 bases are a match to TRBD1. Germline CDR1 reads SQVTM; CDR2 reads ANQGSEA. V trimming: 6 bases; J trimming: 7 bases; junction bases outside the gene matches: 5. The CDR3 consists of 12 residues.

This chain uses TRBV7-9 with TRBJ1-1; 8 nucleotides line up with TRBD1. CDR1 is SEHNR, CDR2 FQNEAQ, per germline (reference sequence). The CDR3 totals 13 residues. Trimming took 5 bases from V and 6 from J; bases not matched to a gene: 5. The CDR3 spells CASSLQGVPEAFF. DNA of the CDR3: TGTGCCAGCAGCCTACAGGGGGTCCCTGAAGCTTTCTTT.

This clonotype has ten or more counts. This chain connects TRBV20-1 to TRBJ1-5; 8 bases fit TRBD1. V shed 1 base, J shed 0 bases, and the junction held 2 bases outside the gene matches. The germline gives CDR1 DFQATT, CDR2 SNEGSKA (reference sequence). CDR3 size: 15 residues. The CDR3 sequence is CSARGDRFSNQPQHF. CDR3 in DNA: TGCAGTGCTAGAGGGGACAGGTTTAGCAATCAGCCCCAGCATTTT.

This clonotype was detected once. The chain recombines TRBV25-1 with TRBJ1-6, with D unclear. V dropped 1 base and J dropped 8 bases, with 9 bases sitting between them. CDR1 MGHDK and CDR2 SYGVNS come from the germline V gene. The CDR3 has 14 amino acids. DNA of the CDR3: TGTGCCAGCAGTGAATGGAGCAGTGATTCACCCCTCCACTTT. This codes for CASSEWSSDSPLHF. Full variable domain (rest looked up from reference TRBV25-1 and TRBJ1-6): EADIYQTPRYLVIGTGKKITLECSQTMGHDKMYWYQQDPGMELHLIHYSYGVNSTEKGDLSSESTVSRIRTEHFPLTLESARPSHTSQYLCASSEWSSDSPLHFGNGTRLTVT.

The chain's CDR3 is CASSVLGSQPQHF. The DNA of the CDR3 is TGTGCCAGCAGTGTATTAGGGAGCCAGCCCCAGCATTTT. This sequence joins TRBV6-1 and TRBJ1-5; no definite D call. The CDR3 covers 13 residues. V lost 4 bases and J 7 bases, leaving 11 bases between the germline ends. Germline-derived CDR1 and CDR2 are MNHNS and SASEGT.

Many counts were recorded for this clonotype. This chain joins TRBV10-3 and TRBJ1-2; no firm D call. CDR1 is ENHRY and CDR2 is SYGVKD in the germline V gene. The CDR3 spans 13 residues. The germline V and J ends were trimmed by 0 bases and 3 bases, with 5 bases remaining between them. The CDR3 loop is CAISESQDYGYTF. CDR3 DNA sequence: TGTGCCATCAGTGAGTCGCAGGACTATGGCTACACCTTC.

In this sample, this clonotype turned up a few times. The CDR3 loop reads CASSLGGDSPLHF. CDR3 DNA: TGTGCCAGCAGCTTAGGTGGGGATTCACCCCTCCACTTT. The rearrangement uses TRBV11-2 and TRBJ1-6; D remains ambiguous. The CDR3 is 13 residues long. Germline V gene data show CDR1 as SGHAT and CDR2 as FQNNGV. Between the trimmed V and J ends, which lost 1 base and 8 bases, there was a span of 6 bases.

This clonotype was counted at least ten times. The CDR3 sequence: CASSIGREVTEEQFF. DNA of the CDR3: TGTGCCAGTAGTATTGGGCGGGAGGTGACGGAAGAGCAGTTCTTC. The chain has TRBV19 and TRBJ2-1, with TRBD2 matching 8 bases. The junction had 11 bases not matched to a gene; V was cut back by 3 bases and J by 10 bases. The CDR3 runs 15 residues. Germline CDR1 LNHDA, CDR2 SQIVND (reference sequence).

The genes are TRBV15 and TRBJ2-7, with D perhaps TRBD1 (6 bases). The CDR3 totals 15 residues. The germline CDR1 and CDR2 sequences are LNHNV and YYDKDF (reference sequence). V shed 4 bases and J shed 2 bases, with 15 bases lying between them. The CDR3 here is CATSTGDVPTYEQYF. CDR3 DNA sequence: TGTGCCACCAGCACAGGGGACGTGCCTACCTACGAGCAGTACTTC.

The chain carries TRBV10-3 and TRBJ1-1; 11 bases match TRBD1. The V gene's germline CDR1 is ENHRY and CDR2 SYGVKD. The CDR3 runs to 17 residues. V was clipped by 3 bases and J by 4 bases; unmatched bases: 10. The CDR3 region has the DNA TGTGCCATCAGTGAAGATTGGACAGGGGGCGCGGGCACTGAAGCTTTCTTT. Amino acid sequence: CAISEDWTGGAGTEAFF.

This clonotype was seen ten or more times. The chain couples TRBV7-3 to TRBJ2-7, with D uncertain. Trimming cost V 1 base and J 0 bases, with 7 bases left between them. Germline assignment: CDR1 SGHTA and CDR2 FQGTGA. This CDR3 is 14 amino acids long. The CDR3: CASSLIPGSYEQYF. The CDR3 coding sequence is TGTGCCAGCAGCTTAATTCCAGGCTCCTACGAGCAGTACTTC.

This clonotype occurred many times. V is TRBV20-1 and J is TRBJ1-3; no firm D call. The CDR3 is 14 amino acids. The germline CDR1 and CDR2 sequences are DFQATT and SNEGSKA (reference sequence). Trimming took 2 bases from V and 3 from J, leaving 11 bases between them. The CDR3 DNA reads as TGCAGTGCTAGATTCACTAACAGTGGAAACACCATATATTTT. Its protein product is CSARFTNSGNTIYF.

A word on this clonotype: One end of the junction fails to match germline, which may point to a read error. The chain employs TRBV7-7 and TRBJ2-3; no definite D call. Germline CDR1 is SSHAT and CDR2 is FNYEAQ (reference sequence). The CDR3 totals 13 residues. Here the CDR3 reads CASSLGRTDTQYF. In nucleotides, the CDR3 is TGTGCTAGCAGCCTCGGTCGCACAGATACGCAGTATTTT.

The chain has TRBV6-5 and TRBJ1-1, with TRBD1 matching over 8 bases. The ends lost 8 bases at V and 3 bases at J; junction bases unmatched: 5. This CDR3 spans 13 amino acids. Germline V CDR1 and CDR2: MNHEY, SVGAGI. CDR3 protein: CASGRTGYTEAFF. The CDR3 DNA reads as TGTGCCAGCGGAAGGACAGGGTACACTGAAGCTTTCTTT.

This chain connects TRBV7-3 to TRBJ1-4, with TRBD1 matching 7 bases. The CDR3 is made up of 15 amino acids. The germline gives CDR1 SGHTA, CDR2 FQGTGA. J was trimmed by 3 bases and V by 3 bases; bases with no gene match: 4. The CDR3 spells CASSLRGTANEKLFF. CDR3 in DNA: TGTGCCAGCAGCTTGAGAGGGACAGCTAATGAAAAACTGTTTTTT.

This clonotype appeared a single time. The V and J genes are TRBV11-2 and TRBJ2-7, with D unclear. Germline V gene sequence: CDR1 SGHAT, CDR2 FQNNGV. CDR3 length equals 14 residues. V lost 3 bases, J lost 5 bases, and 14 bases lay in between. CDR3 DNA: TGTGCCAGCAGCTTCACAGTAGGACGCAACGAGCAGTACTTC. Amino acids: CASSFTVGRNEQYF.

The CDR3 region has the DNA TGCGCCAGCAGCTCGATAGGAGGGCCTAGCGACGCTGAAGCTTTCTTT. It translates to CASSSIGGPSDAEAFF. This chain uses TRBV5-1 with TRBJ1-1; no firm D call. The V gene lost 3 bases and the J gene lost 6 bases, with 21 bases spanning the gap. CDR1 SGHRS and CDR2 YFSETQ come from the germline V gene. The CDR3 contains 16 residues.

The rearrangement uses TRBV20-1 and TRBJ1-2; TRBD1 might be the D (6 bases). The V gene lost 6 bases and the J gene lost 8 bases, with 19 bases spanning the gap. Germline assignment: CDR1 DFQATT and CDR2 SNEGSKA (reference sequence). The CDR3 spans 13 residues. CDR3: CSATTGNGVGYTF. In DNA form, the CDR3 reads TGCAGTGCAACAACAGGGAACGGAGTCGGCTACACCTTC.

V gene TRBV19 combines with J gene TRBJ1-6, with D uncertain. Trimming removed 4 bases at V and 7 bases at J, with 11 bases between. Germline CDR1 is LNHDA and CDR2 is SQIVND (reference sequence). The CDR3 has 14 amino acids. In DNA form, the CDR3 reads TGTGCCAGTAGTAATGGGCAGAGAAATTCACCCCTCCACTTT. Its translation is CASSNGQRNSPLHF. Full variable domain (remainder filled in from reference TRBV19 and TRBJ1-6): DGGITQSPKYLFRKEGQNVTLSCEQNLNHDAMYWYRQDPGQGLRLIYYSQIVNDFQKGDIAEGYSVSREKKESFPLTVTSAQKNPTAFYLCASSNGQRNSPLHFGNGTRLTVT.